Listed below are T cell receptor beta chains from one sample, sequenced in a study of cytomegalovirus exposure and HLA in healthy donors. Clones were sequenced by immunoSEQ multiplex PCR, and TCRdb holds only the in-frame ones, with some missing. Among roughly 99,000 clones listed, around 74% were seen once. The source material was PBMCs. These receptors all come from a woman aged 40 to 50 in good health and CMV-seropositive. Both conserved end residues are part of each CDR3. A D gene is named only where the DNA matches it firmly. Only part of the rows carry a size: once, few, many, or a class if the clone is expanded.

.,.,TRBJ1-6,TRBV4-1,TGCGCCAGCAGCCAAGAAATACAGTTCTCCTATAATTCACCCCTCCACTTT,CASSQEIQFSYNSPLHF
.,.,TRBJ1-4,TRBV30,TGTGCCTGGAAGGACAGAACTAATGAAAAACTGTTTTTT,CAWKDRTNEKLFF
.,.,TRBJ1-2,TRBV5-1,TGCGCCAGCAGCTTGGATCCGGTTCCCTATGGCTACACCTTC,CASSLDPVPYGYTF
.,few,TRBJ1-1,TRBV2,TGTGCCAGCACCTGGACAGCCGAAGCTTTCTTT,CASTWTAEAFF
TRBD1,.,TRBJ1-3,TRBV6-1,TGTGCCAGCAGTGAGGGGACAGGCGGCGGTAGCACCATATATTTT,CASSEGTGGGSTIYF
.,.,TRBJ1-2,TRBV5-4,TGTGCCAGCAGCTTGGCCATCACAGGGCCCTATGGCTACACCTTC,CASSLAITGPYGYTF
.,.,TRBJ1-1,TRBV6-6,TGTGCCAGCACTCCCCTCGTCACTGAAGCTTTCTTT,CASTPLVTEAFF
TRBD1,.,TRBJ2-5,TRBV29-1,TGCAGCGTTTTGCGAACAGGGGGGTTAAAGACCCAGTACTTC,CSVLRTGGLKTQYF
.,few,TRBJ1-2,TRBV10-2,TGCGCCAGCACCGGAAACAGGGCAAATGGCTACACCTTC,CASTGNRANGYTF
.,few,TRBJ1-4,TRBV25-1,TGTGCCAGCAGTGACTCAGGGGCTGGTGAAAAACTGTTTTTT,CASSDSGAGEKLFF
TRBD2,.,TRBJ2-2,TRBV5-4,TGTGCCAGCAGCTTGGGTAGCGGGGCACCCACCGGGGAGCTGTTTTTT,CASSLGSGAPTGELFF
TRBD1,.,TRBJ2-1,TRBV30,TGTGCCTGGGGGGGACAGGGAAGAAACAATGAGCAGTTCTTC,CAWGGQGRNNEQFF
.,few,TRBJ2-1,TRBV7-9,TGTGCCAGCAGCCCTATGGGGCTCCTAATGAACAATGAGCAGTTCTTC,CASSPMGLLMNNEQFF
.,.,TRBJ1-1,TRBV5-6,TGTGCCAGCAGCTTTCGAGACAGAAACACTGAAGCTTTCTTT,CASSFRDRNTEAFF
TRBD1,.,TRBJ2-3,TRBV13,TGTGCCAGCAGCTTAGGAAGACCAGGGGGCGCAGATACGCAGTATTTT,CASSLGRPGGADTQYF
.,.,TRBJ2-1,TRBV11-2,TGTGCCAGCAGCCCCCGCTCCGGGAGCTCCTACAATGAGCAGTTCTTC,CASSPRSGSSYNEQFF
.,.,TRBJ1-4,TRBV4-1,TGCGCCAGCAGCCAAGTAAATAAAAAACTGTTTTTT,CASSQVNKKLFF
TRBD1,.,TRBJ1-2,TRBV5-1,TGCGCCAGCAGCTACGGACAGGGGCAAAAAACGGCTAACTATGGCTACACCTTC,CASSYGQGQKTANYGYTF
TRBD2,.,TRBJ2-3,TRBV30,TGTGCCTGGAGTGTATATGACCTAGCGGATAGCACAGATACGCAGTATTTT,CAWSVYDLADSTDTQYF
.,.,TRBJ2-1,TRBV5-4,TGTGCCAGCACCTCAGGGGGGACGTACAATGAGCAGTTCTTC,CASTSGGTYNEQFF
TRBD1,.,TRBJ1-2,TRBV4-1,TGCGCCAGCAGCCCCAGGGGGGTAGGGGTTAACTATGGCTACACCTTC,CASSPRGVGVNYGYTF
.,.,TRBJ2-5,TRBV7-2,TGTGCCAGCAGCCTTGGGACTCCACAAGAGACCCAGTACTTC,CASSLGTPQETQYF
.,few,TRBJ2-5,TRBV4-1,TGCGCCAGCAGCCGAGGGACTTTTAAAGAGACCCAGTACTTC,CASSRGTFKETQYF
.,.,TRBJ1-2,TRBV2,TGTGCCAGCAGTCAAAACAGGGAAAGTGGCTACACCTTC,CASSQNRESGYTF
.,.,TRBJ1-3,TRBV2,TGTGCCAGCAGCAAACGGTCCCTTACCGGAAACACCATATATTTT,CASSKRSLTGNTIYF
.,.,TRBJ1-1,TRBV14,TGTGCCAGCGCCAGGTACACTGAAGCTTTCTTT,CASARYTEAFF
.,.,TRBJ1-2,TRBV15,TGTGCCACCAGCAGCCCGACTCCTAACTATGGCTACACCTTC,CATSSPTPNYGYTF
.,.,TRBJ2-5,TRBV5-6,TGTGCCAGCAGCCCCAGGGGTCGGGGAGAGACCCAGTACTTC,CASSPRGRGETQYF
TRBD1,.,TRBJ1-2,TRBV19,TGTGCCAGTAGTATCACTTCAGGGGGAAAGGATGGCTACACCTTC,CASSITSGGKDGYTF
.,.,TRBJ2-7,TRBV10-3,TGTGCCATCAGTGAGTCGCGCAGGAGGGTAGCCTACGAGCAGTACTTC,CAISESRRRVAYEQYF
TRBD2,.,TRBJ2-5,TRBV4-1,TGCGCCAGCAGCCAAGGGACTAGCGGGGGGTCGGGGGAGACCCAGTACTTC,CASSQGTSGGSGETQYF
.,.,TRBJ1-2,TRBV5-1,TGCGCCAGCAGCTACTTAGGGGGGGACTATGGCTACACCTTC,CASSYLGGDYGYTF
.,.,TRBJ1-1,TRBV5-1,TGCGCCAGCAGCTTCCGACCCGGGGGGGCAACTGAAGCTTTCTTT,CASSFRPGGATEAFF
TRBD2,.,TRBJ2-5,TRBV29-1,TGCAGCGTTGAGAGGACTAGCGGGGGGGAAGGGACCCAGTACTTC,CSVERTSGGEGTQYF
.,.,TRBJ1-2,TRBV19,TGTGCCAGTAGTCGAGGCTCAGCAAACTATGGCTACACCTTC,CASSRGSANYGYTF
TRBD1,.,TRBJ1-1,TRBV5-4,TGTGCCAGCAGCTTGGCGAGACAGGGGAACACTGAAGCTTTCTTT,CASSLARQGNTEAFF
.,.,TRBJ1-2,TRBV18,TGTGCCAGCTCACCGACGGGGGAGGCTGGCTACACCTTC,CASSPTGEAGYTF
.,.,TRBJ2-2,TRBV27,TGTGCCAGTAGCCAGGGAGGAACCGGGGAGCTGTTTTTT,CASSQGGTGELFF
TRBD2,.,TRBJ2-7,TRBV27,TGTGCCAGCAGTTTCGAGCGGGGCTACGAGCAGTACTTC,CASSFERGYEQYF
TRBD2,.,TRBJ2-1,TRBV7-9,TGTGCCAGCAGCTTACCTAGCGGGGGGCCCGAGGAGCAGTTCTTC,CASSLPSGGPEEQFF
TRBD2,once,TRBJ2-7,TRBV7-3,TGTGCCAGCAGCGTAGCGGGGGGATTCTACGAGCAGTACTTC,CASSVAGGFYEQYF
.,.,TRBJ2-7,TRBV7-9,TGTGCCAGCAGCTTAGATACGGACCGGGGCGAGCAGTACTTC,CASSLDTDRGEQYF
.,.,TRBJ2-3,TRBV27,TGTGCCAGCAGATCCGGGACACTACACACAGATACGCAGTATTTT,CASRSGTLHTDTQYF
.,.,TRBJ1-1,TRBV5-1,TGCGCCAGCAGCTTGCAGGGCATTGACACTGAAGCTTTCTTT,CASSLQGIDTEAFF
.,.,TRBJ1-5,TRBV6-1,TGTGCCAGCAGTGGACAGCTCAATCAGCCCCAGCATTTT,CASSGQLNQPQHF
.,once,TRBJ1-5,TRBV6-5,TGTGCCAGCAGTTACTCGACTGGTAGCAATCAGCCCCAGCATTTT,CASSYSTGSNQPQHF
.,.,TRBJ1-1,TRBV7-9,TGTGCCAGCAGCTTAGCGACAGTATTTCACACTGAAGCTTTCTTT,CASSLATVFHTEAFF
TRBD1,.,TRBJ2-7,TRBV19,TGTGCCACCGGTACAGGGGGGTCCTACGAGCAGTACTTC,CATGTGGSYEQYF
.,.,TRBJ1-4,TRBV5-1,TGCGCCAGCAGCTCCAGCGCAACTAATGAAAAACTGTTTTTT,CASSSSATNEKLFF
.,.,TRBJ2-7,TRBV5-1,TGCGCCAGCAGGCACACCTACGAGCAGTACTTC,CASRHTYEQYF
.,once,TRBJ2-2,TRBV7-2,TGTGCCAGCAGCTTGCAGTACACCGGGGAGCTGTTTTTT,CASSLQYTGELFF
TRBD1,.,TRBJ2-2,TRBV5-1,TGCGCCAGCAGCTTGGTTTCGGACAGGGGCTCCGGGGAGCTGTTTTTT,CASSLVSDRGSGELFF
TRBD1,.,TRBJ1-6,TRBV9,TGTGCCAGCAACGTGGGGGACAGAGGTAATTCACCCCTCCACTTT,CASNVGDRGNSPLHF